Following are 10 T cell receptor beta chains from one sample sequenced in a study of persistence of HIV-infected CD4 T cells. These receptors have no identified antigens. The immunoSEQ assay was version 4, run in survey mode. Assay used: immunoSEQ multiplex PCR; TCRdb lists only in-frame clones, some missing. Here the sample spans about 36,000 clones, 82% being singletons. Overlapping HIV-1 Gag 15-mer peptides at 0.85 to 1 ug per peptide per mL were used. Sorted nonresponding memory CD4+ T cells were CD40L-negative, CD69-negative, CD45RO-high. This sample comprised cultured CD4+ T cells from PBMCs, obtained from a patient who received antiretroviral therapy. The receptors here all came from an adult with HIV. The donor label of this sample is uncertain.

The V and J genes are TRBV5-1 and TRBJ2-5; TRBD1 aligns across 8 bases. Germline values: CDR1 SGHRS, CDR2 YFSETQ. V shed 3 bases and J 5 bases; nucleotides not matched to a gene: 6. The CDR3 sequence is 14 residues long. The CDR3 DNA reads TGCGCCAGCAGCTCGACAGGGGCGGGCGAGACCCAGTACTTC. It translates to CASSSTGAGETQYF.

The chain has TRBV5-1 and TRBJ2-1, with 12 bases that match TRBD1. After removal of 7 bases from V and 8 bases from J, the junction contained 7 bases not matched to a gene. The CDR3 runs 14 residues. From germline, CDR1 is SGHRS and CDR2 YFSETQ. CDR3 DNA: TGCGCCAGCGGAGCGGGACAGGGGGCTTATGAGCAGTTCTTC. It translates to CASGAGQGAYEQFF.

The rearrangement uses TRBV5-1 and TRBJ1-1; D not resolved. The CDR3 covers 15 residues. CDR1 SGHRS and CDR2 YFSETQ come from the germline V gene. Trimming shortened V by 9 bases and J by 7 bases, and 25 bases separated the two germline ends. DNA of the CDR3: TGCGCCACCTCCATGGCCGGTAACGGGCCGGGTGAAGCTTTCTTT. This sequence encodes CATSMAGNGPGEAFF.

The rearrangement links TRBV30 to TRBJ1-4; D uncertain. Trimming took off 3 bases at V and 11 bases at J, with 16 bases between the two ends. From germline, CDR1 is GTSNPN and CDR2 SVGIG (reference sequence). The CDR3 runs 13 residues. The CDR3 protein is CAWSVSDPGKLFF. The CDR3 DNA reads TGTGCCTGGAGCGTGTCCGACCCTGGGAAACTGTTTTTT.

This rearrangement joins TRBV5-1 to TRBJ1-4; TRBD1 might be the D (6 bases). Germline V gene data show CDR1 as SGHRS and CDR2 as YFSETQ. The CDR3 consists of 15 residues. V was clipped by 1 base and J by 7 bases, with 14 bases between them. The CDR3 reads CASSLWGGRGEKLFF. As DNA, the CDR3 is TGCGCCAGCAGCTTGTGGGGTGGCAGGGGTGAAAAACTGTTTTTT.

The V gene is TRBV19, the J gene TRBJ2-1; D is possibly TRBD2 (5 bases). The V end was cut by 5 bases, the J end by 10 bases, with 15 bases between. Looked up from germline, CDR1 is LNHDA and CDR2 is SQIVND (reference sequence). CDR3 size: 13 residues. As DNA, the CDR3 is TGTGCCAGTAGTTTGCTCGGGTCGGGGGAGCAGTTCTTC. Amino acids: CASSLLGSGEQFF. The full variable domain, with the rest looked up from reference TRBV19 and TRBJ2-1, is DGGITQSPKYLFRKEGQNVTLSCEQNLNHDAMYWYRQDPGQGLRLIYYSQIVNDFQKGDIAEGYSVSREKKESFPLTVTSAQKNPTAFYLCASSLLGSGEQFFGPGTRLTVL.

The gene calls are TRBV2 and TRBJ1-5; TRBD1 aligns across 7 bases. The CDR3 contains 13 residues. Germline CDR1 is SNHLY and CDR2 is FYNNEI. V lost 6 bases to trimming and J lost 4 bases; unmatched junction nucleotides: 3. CDR3 nucleotides: TGTGCCAGCAGGGGGACAGAGAATCAGCCCCAGCATTTT. Its translation is CASRGTENQPQHF.

V is TRBV4-1 and J is TRBJ1-5; 7 bases are a match to TRBD1. The V segment lost 3 bases and the J segment 3 bases; nucleotides outside the gene matches: 2. CDR3 length: 14 residues. From germline, CDR1 is MGHRA and CDR2 YSYEKL. The CDR3 DNA reads as TGCGCCAGCAGCCAGGGGACAGTCAATCAGCCCCAGCATTTT. Amino acid sequence: CASSQGTVNQPQHF.

The DNA of the CDR3 is TGTGCCAGCAGCCAAGATCCGGGGGTAAACTATGGCTACACCTTC. Its translation is CASSQDPGVNYGYTF. The rearrangement uses TRBV3-1 (or the pseudogene TRBV3-2) and TRBJ1-2; TRBD1 is a possible D gene (5 bases). Germline assignment: CDR1 LGHDT and CDR2 YNNKEL (reference sequence). The CDR3 extends over 15 amino acids. The germline V and J ends were trimmed by 0 bases and 2 bases, with 10 bases remaining between them.

The CDR3 protein is CASSYQQGTEQYF. In nucleotides, the CDR3 is TGCGCCAGCAGTTATCAACAGGGTACCGAGCAGTACTTC. The chain combines TRBV5-1 with TRBJ2-7; D is perhaps TRBD1 (6 bases). V lost 5 bases and J lost 6, with 15 bases in between. Germline V gene sequence: CDR1 SGHRS, CDR2 YFSETQ. The CDR3 spans 13 residues.